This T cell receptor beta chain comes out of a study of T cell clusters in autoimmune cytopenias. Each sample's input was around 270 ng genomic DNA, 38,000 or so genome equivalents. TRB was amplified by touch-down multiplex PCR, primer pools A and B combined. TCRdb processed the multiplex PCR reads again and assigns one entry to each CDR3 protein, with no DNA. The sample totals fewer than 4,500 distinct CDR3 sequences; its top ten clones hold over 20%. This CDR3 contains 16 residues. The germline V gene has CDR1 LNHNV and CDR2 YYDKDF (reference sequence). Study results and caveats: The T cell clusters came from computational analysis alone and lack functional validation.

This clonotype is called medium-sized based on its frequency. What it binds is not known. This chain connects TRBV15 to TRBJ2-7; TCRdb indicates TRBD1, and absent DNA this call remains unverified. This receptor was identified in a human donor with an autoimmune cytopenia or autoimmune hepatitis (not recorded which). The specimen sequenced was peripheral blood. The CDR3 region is CATSRDPGTGTYEQYF.